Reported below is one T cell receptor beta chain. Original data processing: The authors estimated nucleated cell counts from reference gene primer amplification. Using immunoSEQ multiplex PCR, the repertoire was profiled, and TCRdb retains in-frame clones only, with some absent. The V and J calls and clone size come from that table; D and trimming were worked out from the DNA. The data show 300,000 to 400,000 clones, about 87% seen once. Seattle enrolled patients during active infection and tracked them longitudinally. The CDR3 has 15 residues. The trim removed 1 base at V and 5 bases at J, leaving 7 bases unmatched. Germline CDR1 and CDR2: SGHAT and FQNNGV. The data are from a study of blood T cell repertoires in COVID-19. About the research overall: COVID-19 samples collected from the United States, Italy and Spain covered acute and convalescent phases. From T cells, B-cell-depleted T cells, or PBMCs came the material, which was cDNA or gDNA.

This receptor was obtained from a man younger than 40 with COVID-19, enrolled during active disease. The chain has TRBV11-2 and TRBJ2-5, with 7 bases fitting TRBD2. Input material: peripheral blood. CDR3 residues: CASSLGVGGLETQYF. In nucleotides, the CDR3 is TGTGCCAGCAGCTTAGGGGTGGGAGGGTTGGAGACCCAGTACTTC.